This T cell receptor (beta chain) stems from a study of T cells in Graves' hyperthyroidism and ophthalmopathy (dated by TCRdb to the late 2010s). With regard to the full study: Peripheral blood was sampled at the time of initial diagnosis, prior to any treatment. The study also compared thyroid tissue and blood T-cell repertoires from five or six Graves' hyperthyroidism patients. TCR V-J signatures able to tell the groups apart were searched for in a discovery cohort of 90 to 100 patients, of whom more than 40 had Graves' ophthalmopathy and around 58 had stable Graves' hyperthyroidism. After blood sampling, hyperthyroidism patients were treated with methimazole at a starting dose of 30 mg daily, and ophthalmopathy patients were treated with high-dose intravenous methylprednisolone. The roughly 94 discovery patients were randomly divided into training and test sets at a 7:3 ratio. Whether ophthalmopathy could be predicted prospectively was tested in an independent validation cohort made up of roughly 19 hyperthyroidism patients plus 17 patients who later progressed to ophthalmopathy. The paper describes TCR Vbeta CDR3 sequencing of 130 to 150 peripheral blood samples, made up of 43 ophthalmopathy patients, 70 to 80 hyperthyroidism patients and around 17 progressor patients. On the study overall, not on this receptor specifically: Most expanded thyroid clonotypes (frequency above 0.001) were also detected in blood, suggesting blood repertoires may reflect thyroid immune responses. No statistical method was used to set the sample size in advance, and investigators knew the group allocation. In validation, the model predicted progression to ophthalmopathy a median of approximately 6.3 months before onset, with 70% to 71% sensitivity and almost 75% specificity. Ophthalmopathy was separated from stable hyperthyroidism by a 13 V-J signature model, with roughly 88% sensitivity and 81% to 82% specificity obtained in cross-validation and 80%/75% obtained in testing.

The TCR beta CDR3 regions were amplified from the RNA transcripts. For the first round of RT-PCR on the TCR CDR3, the HTBI primer set was used together with the Qiagen OneStep RT-PCR kit. The libraries were constructed in a second round of multiplex PCR and then size-selected and purified. Sequencing of the libraries was done on an Illumina HiSeq2000 using paired-end 100 bp reads. As for how the authors treated the data: SOAPnuke was used to process the raw data, throwing out any read that contained adapters or uncalled bases, had a mean Phred below 15, or lacked an exact constant-primer or identifier match. High-quality paired reads were merged with COPE v1.2.5, and unique nucleotide sequences were defined as clonotypes. MiTCR v1.1 was used to align the clonotypes against IMGT TRBV, TRBD and TRBJ reference segments. The analysis included only V-J combinations with a frequency above 0.0001, which together covered about 99% of the repertoires. A TCS score was defined as the ratio between F50 (clonal expansion) and ExV (chaos), using BLOSUM62-based TCRdist between CDR3 peptides within each V-J. Welch's t-statistics and random forest reduced fewer than 550 V-J features to 13, which were used in a naive Bayes classifier (R e1071). TCRdb ran its own pipeline on the public reads, namely fastp trimming at Q25 and MiXCR clone calling, and kept in-frame beta chains. Rows with one shared CDR3 protein collapse into an entry with the most common genes and DNA. TCRdb assigned the V and J calls; the authors' analysis was not used. In this sample the table shows almost 500,000 distinct CDR3 sequences, approximately 23% of which occur a single time. The ten biggest clones cover less than 65% of the sample.

This clonotype showed up many times. The specificity of this receptor is unknown. Per-nucleotide qualities are absent, and no much larger clonotype sits a single base away. Ophthalmopathy patients had moderately to severely active disease, with a Clinical Activity Score of 3 or more, a NOSPECS grade of 4 or more, and a disease duration of less than 3 months. Patients with uncontrolled infections, other autoimmune diseases, pregnancy or lactation were excluded. Clinical symptoms, serum thyroxine and TRAb, thyroid ultrasound, and orbital computed tomography formed the basis for the diagnoses. Ficoll-Paque density gradient centrifugation was used to isolate PBMCs from about 9.4 ml of fresh peripheral blood. Trizol reagent was used to extract total RNA, and RNA quality was then checked on an Agilent 2100 Bioanalyzer. The sequenced sample was blood. The receptor's source is a woman in her 70s with Graves' ophthalmopathy.

The CDR3 protein: CASSPGLASYNEQFF. The sequenced DNA is TGTGCCAGCAGCCCTGGGCTGGCTAGCTACAATGAGCAGTTCTTC. The V gene is TRBV3-1 and the J gene is TRBJ2-1, with no reliable assignment of the D segment. Trimming at the junction amounts to 4 bases on V and 3 bases on J, and the germline ends lie 13 bases apart. The CDR3 numbers 15 residues from cysteine through phenylalanine. Only the CDR3 DNA stays, 45 bases, in frame from base 1. As encoded in the germline V gene (reference sequence), CDR1 is LGHDT while CDR2 is YNNKEL.